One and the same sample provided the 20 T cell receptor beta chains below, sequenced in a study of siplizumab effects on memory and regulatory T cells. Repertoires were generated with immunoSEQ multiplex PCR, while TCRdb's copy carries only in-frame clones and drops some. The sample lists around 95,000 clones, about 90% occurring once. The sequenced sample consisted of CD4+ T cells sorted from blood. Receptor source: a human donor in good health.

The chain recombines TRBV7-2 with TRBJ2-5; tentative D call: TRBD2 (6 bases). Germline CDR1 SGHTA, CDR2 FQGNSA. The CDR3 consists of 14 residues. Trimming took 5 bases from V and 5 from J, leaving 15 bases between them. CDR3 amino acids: CASSPSRGGETQYF. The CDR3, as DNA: TGTGCCAGCAGCCCTTCACGGGGAGGCGAGACCCAGTACTTC.

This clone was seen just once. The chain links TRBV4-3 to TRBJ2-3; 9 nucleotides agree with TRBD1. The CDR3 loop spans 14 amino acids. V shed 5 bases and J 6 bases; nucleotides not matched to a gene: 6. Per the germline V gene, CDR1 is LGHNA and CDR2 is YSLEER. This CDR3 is CASSIQDRGDTQYF. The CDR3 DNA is TGCGCCAGCAGCATCCAGGACAGGGGCGATACGCAGTATTTT.

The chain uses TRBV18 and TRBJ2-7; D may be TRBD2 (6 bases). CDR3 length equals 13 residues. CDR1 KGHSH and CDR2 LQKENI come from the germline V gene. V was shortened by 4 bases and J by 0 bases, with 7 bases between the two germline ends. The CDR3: CASSQAGSYEQYF. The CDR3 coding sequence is TGTGCCAGCTCACAAGCGGGCTCCTACGAGCAGTACTTC.

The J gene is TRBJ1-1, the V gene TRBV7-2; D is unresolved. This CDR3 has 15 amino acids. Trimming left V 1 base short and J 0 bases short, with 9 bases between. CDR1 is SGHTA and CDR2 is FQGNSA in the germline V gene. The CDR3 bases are TGTGCCAGCAGCTTAGTTGGGTACCTGAACACTGAAGCTTTCTTT. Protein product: CASSLVGYLNTEAFF.

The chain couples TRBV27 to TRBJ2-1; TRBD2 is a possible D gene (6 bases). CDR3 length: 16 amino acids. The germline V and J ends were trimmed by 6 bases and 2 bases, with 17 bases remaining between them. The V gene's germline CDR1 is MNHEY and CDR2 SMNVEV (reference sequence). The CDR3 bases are TGTGCCAGCAGACTCCTCGGCGGGGCCACCTACAATGAGCAGTTCTTC. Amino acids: CASRLLGGATYNEQFF.

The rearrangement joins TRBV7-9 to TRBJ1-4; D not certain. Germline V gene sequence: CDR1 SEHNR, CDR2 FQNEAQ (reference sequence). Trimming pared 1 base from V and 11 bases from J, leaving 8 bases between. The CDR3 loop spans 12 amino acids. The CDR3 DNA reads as TGTGCCAGCAGCTTAGAAGGTGGGAAACTGTTTTTT. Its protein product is CASSLEGGKLFF. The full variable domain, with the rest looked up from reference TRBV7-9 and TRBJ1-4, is DTGVSQNPRHKITKRGQNVTFRCDPISEHNRLYWYRQTLGQGPEFLTYFQNEAQLEKSRLLSDRFSAERPKGSFSTLEIQRTEQGDSAMYLCASSLEGGKLFFGSGTQLSVL.

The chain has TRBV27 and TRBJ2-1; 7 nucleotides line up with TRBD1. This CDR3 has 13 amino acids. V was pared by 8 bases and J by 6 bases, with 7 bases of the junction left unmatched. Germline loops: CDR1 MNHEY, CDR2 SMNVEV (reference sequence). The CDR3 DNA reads TGTGCCAGCCGATTCACAGGGGTCAATGAGCAGTTCTTC. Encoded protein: CASRFTGVNEQFF.

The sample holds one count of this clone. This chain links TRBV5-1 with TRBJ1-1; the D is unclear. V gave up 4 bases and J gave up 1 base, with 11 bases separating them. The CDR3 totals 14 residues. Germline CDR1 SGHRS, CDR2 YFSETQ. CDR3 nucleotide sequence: TGCGCCAGCAGCGTCGTGGGAGGGAACACTGAAGCTTTCTTT. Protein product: CASSVVGGNTEAFF.

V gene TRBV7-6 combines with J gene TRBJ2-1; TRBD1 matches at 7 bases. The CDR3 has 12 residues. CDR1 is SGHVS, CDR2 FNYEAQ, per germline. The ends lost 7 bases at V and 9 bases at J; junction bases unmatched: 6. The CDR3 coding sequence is TGTGCCAGCACGCGGACAGGTTTTGAGCAGTTCTTC. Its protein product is CASTRTGFEQFF.

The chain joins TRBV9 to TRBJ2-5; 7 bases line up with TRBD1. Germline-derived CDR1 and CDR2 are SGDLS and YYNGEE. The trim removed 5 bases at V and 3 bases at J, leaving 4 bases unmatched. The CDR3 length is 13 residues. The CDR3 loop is CASRRTGEETQYF. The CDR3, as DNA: TGTGCCAGCAGACGTACAGGGGAAGAGACCCAGTACTTC.

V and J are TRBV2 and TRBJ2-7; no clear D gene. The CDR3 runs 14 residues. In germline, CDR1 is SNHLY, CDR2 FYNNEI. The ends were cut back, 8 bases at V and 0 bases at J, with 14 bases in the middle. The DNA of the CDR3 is TGTGCCAGCGATTCGGGCGCGAGCTCCTACGAGCAGTACTTC. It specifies CASDSGASSYEQYF.

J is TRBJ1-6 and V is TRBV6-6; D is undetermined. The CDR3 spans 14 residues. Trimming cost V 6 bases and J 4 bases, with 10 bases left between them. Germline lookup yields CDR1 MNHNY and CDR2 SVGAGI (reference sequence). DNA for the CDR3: TGTGCCAGCAGCTCCGGGTCGTATAATTCACCCCTCCACTTT. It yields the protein CASSSGSYNSPLHF.

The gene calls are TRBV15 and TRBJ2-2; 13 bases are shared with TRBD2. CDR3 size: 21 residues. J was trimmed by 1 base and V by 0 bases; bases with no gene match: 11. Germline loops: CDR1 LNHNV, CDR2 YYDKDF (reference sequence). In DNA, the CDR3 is TGTGCCACCAGCAGAGAGAGGACGGGGACTAGCGGGATAAAGAACACCGGGGAGCTGTTTTTT. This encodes CATSRERTGTSGIKNTGELFF.

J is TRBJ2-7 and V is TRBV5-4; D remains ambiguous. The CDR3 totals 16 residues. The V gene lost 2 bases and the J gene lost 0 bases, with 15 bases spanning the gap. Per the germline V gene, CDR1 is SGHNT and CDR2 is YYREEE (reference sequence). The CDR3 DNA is TGTGCCAGCAGCTTCCTCGACTTTAAGAGCTCCTACGAGCAGTACTTC. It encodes CASSFLDFKSSYEQYF.

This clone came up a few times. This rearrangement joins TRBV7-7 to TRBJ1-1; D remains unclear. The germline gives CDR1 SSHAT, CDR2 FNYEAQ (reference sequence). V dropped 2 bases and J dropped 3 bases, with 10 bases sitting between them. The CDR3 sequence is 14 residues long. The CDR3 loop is CASSLRVGDTEAFF. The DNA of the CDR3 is TGTGCCAGCAGCTTAAGGGTCGGGGACACTGAAGCTTTCTTT.

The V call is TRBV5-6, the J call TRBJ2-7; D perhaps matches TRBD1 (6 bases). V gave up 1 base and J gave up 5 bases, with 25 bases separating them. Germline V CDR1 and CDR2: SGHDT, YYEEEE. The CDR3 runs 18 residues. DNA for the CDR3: TGTGCCAGCAGCTTGCCTCGTTGGTTAGCAGGGGCTGGGGACGAGCAGTACTTC. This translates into CASSLPRWLAGAGDEQYF.

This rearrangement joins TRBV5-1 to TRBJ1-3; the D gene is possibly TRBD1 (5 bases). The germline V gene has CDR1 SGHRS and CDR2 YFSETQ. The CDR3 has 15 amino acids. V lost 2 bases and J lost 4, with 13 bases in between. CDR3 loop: CASSLQDTPGNTIYF. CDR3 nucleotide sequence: TGCGCCAGCAGCTTACAGGATACCCCGGGAAACACCATATATTTT. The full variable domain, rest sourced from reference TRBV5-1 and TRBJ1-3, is KAGVTQTPRYLIKTRGQQVTLSCSPISGHRSVSWYQQTPGQGLQFLFEYFSETQRNKGNFPGRFSGRQFSNSRSEMNVSTLELGDSALYLCASSLQDTPGNTIYFGEGSWLTVV.

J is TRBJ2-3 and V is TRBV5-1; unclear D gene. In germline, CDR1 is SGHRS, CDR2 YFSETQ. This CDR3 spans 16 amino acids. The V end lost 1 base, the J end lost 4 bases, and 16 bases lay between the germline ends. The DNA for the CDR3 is TGCGCCAGCAGCTTGATAGCCCGCACAGCCGCAGATACGCAGTATTTT. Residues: CASSLIARTAADTQYF.

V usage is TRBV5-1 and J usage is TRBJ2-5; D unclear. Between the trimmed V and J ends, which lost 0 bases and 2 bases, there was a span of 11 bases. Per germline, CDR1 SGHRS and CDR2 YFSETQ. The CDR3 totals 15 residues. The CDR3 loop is CASSLEAVRQETQYF. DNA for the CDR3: TGCGCCAGCAGCTTGGAGGCAGTAAGGCAAGAGACCCAGTACTTC.

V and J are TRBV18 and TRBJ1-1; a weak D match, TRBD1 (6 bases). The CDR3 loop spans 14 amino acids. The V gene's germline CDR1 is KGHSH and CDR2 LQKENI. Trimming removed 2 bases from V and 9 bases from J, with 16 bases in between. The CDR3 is CASSPNRVINQAFF. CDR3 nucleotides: TGTGCCAGCTCACCAAACAGGGTTATAAACCAAGCTTTCTTT.